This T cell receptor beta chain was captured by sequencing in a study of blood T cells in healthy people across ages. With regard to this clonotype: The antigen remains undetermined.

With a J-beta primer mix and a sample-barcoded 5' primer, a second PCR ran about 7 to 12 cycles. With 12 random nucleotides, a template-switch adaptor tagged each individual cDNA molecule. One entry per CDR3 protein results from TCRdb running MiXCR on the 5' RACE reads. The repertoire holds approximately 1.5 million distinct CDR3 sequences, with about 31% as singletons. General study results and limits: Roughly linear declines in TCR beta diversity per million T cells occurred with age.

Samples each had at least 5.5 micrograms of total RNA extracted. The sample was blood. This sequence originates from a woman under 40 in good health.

CDR3 protein: CASSSPGLAQTQYF. In DNA, the CDR3 is TGTGCCAGCAGCTCCCCGGGACTAGCCCAGACCCAGTACTTC. The rearrangement joins TRBV28 to TRBJ2-5; TRBD2 aligns across 9 bases. The CDR3 is 14 residues long. V lost 6 bases to trimming and J lost 6 bases; unmatched junction nucleotides: 8. Germline V gives CDR1 MDHEN, CDR2 SYDVKM.